The 32 T cell receptor beta chains listed next were all sequenced from one sample in a study of OX40 agonist ivuxolimab in advanced cancers. Profiling relied on immunoSEQ multiplex PCR, and the TCRdb table lists in-frame clones only, not all of them. The profile covers under 80,000 clones, with 85% to 90% appearing a single time and approximately 2.2% taken by the ten largest. Sequenced material: CD4+ or CD8+ T cells sorted from blood, taken in a trial of the OX40 agonist ivuxolimab. The receptors come from an adult with an advanced solid tumor such as melanoma, head and neck, liver or kidney cancer.

This clone was seen a single time. The rearrangement links TRBV11-2 to TRBJ1-2, with D tentatively TRBD1 (5 bases). CDR3 length: 13 amino acids. Germline loops: CDR1 SGHAT, CDR2 FQNNGV. The CDR3, as DNA: TGTGCAGCAGCAGAGGGGCAGCTAGATGGCTACACCTTC. Amino acids: CAAAEGQLDGYTF.

V usage is TRBV7-3 and J usage is TRBJ2-6; a possible D gene is TRBD2 (6 bases). CDR3 size: 19 residues. V dropped 0 bases and J dropped 3 bases, with 18 bases sitting between them. Germline V gene sequence: CDR1 SGHTA, CDR2 FQGTGA. The CDR3 sequence is CASSLTYPPGGGGANVLTF. For the CDR3, the DNA is TGTGCCAGCAGCTTAACGTATCCTCCCGGGGGTGGTGGGGCCAACGTCCTGACTTTC.

V is TRBV28 and J is TRBJ2-1; 11 positions agree with TRBD2. Germline V gene sequence: CDR1 MDHEN, CDR2 SYDVKM. CDR3 length: 16 residues. The V and J ends lost 4 bases and 7 bases, in that order; junction bases with no gene match: 9. CDR3 amino acids: CASSSFTSGSTNEQFF. In DNA, the CDR3 is TGTGCCAGCAGTTCCTTCACTAGCGGGAGTACGAATGAGCAGTTCTTC.

The chain links TRBV7-2 to TRBJ2-3; the match to TRBD2 covers 14 bases. CDR3 size: 18 residues. From germline, CDR1 is SGHTA and CDR2 FQGNSA. V gave up 0 bases and J gave up 6 bases; unmatched junction bases: 8. CDR3 sequence reads: CASSLASRLAGGRDTQYF. CDR3 nucleotides: TGTGCCAGCAGCTTAGCTTCTCGACTAGCGGGGGGGCGGGATACGCAGTATTTT.

J is TRBJ2-2 and V is TRBV4-1, with a possible D match to TRBD1 (6 bases). The length of the CDR3 is 15 residues. V dropped 0 bases and J dropped 7 bases, with 12 bases sitting between them. Looked up from germline, CDR1 is MGHRA and CDR2 is YSYEKL. CDR3 loop: CASSQDSVGGGELFF. DNA of the CDR3: TGCGCCAGCAGCCAAGATTCTGTAGGGGGCGGGGAGCTGTTTTTT.

The V call is TRBV9, the J call TRBJ2-5; 7 bases are shared with TRBD2. The junction had 3 bases not matched to a gene; V was cut back by 0 bases and J by 1 base. Germline V gene sequence: CDR1 SGDLS, CDR2 YYNGEE. CDR3 length equals 15 residues. The CDR3 sequence is CASSVGPSGQETQYF. The CDR3 DNA follows: TGTGCCAGCAGCGTAGGACCTAGCGGCCAAGAGACCCAGTACTTC.

This clone has just a few counts. The genes are TRBV5-4 and TRBJ2-3; no clear D. V was trimmed by 3 bases and J by 2 bases, leaving 16 bases between them. This CDR3 has 16 amino acids. Germline CDR1 is SGHNT and CDR2 is YYREEE (reference sequence). The CDR3 DNA is TGTGCCAGCAGCTCCGAGGCCAGGTCTGTCACAGATACGCAGTATTTT. The encoded protein is CASSSEARSVTDTQYF.

This rearrangement joins TRBV27 to TRBJ2-2; 7 bases are shared with TRBD2. The CDR3 consists of 15 residues. Trimming took 8 bases from V and 1 from J; bases not matched to a gene: 7. The germline V gene has CDR1 MNHEY and CDR2 SMNVEV (reference sequence). CDR3 DNA: TGTGCCAGCTCTGGGGGGAGGGGGAACACCGGGGAGCTGTTTTTT. It is translated as CASSGGRGNTGELFF.

The count of this clone is one. The chain carries TRBV11-2 and TRBJ2-7, with D possibly matching TRBD2 (6 bases). From germline, CDR1 is SGHAT and CDR2 FQNNGV. The CDR3 totals 14 residues. Deletions cut 3 bases from V and 2 bases from J, with 11 bases between. CDR3 nucleotides: TGTGCCAGCAGCTTGCTAGCGACTACCTACGAGCAGTACTTC. This sequence encodes CASSLLATTYEQYF. The entire variable domain, with the rest obtained from reference TRBV11-2 and TRBJ2-7, is as follows: EAGVAQSPRYKIIEKRQSVAFWCNPISGHATLYWYQQILGQGPKLLIQFQNNGVVDDSQLPKDRFSAERLKGVDSTLKIQPAKLEDSAVYLCASSLLATTYEQYFGPGTRLTVT.

This clone was counted many times. This sequence joins TRBV9 and TRBJ1-3; D unresolved. V gave up 3 bases and J gave up 7 bases, with 23 bases separating them. CDR1 is SGDLS and CDR2 is YYNGEE in the germline V gene. CDR3 length: 17 residues. In DNA form, the CDR3 reads TGTGCCAGCAGCGCATCGCCTTGGGAAGGCTCGGTTAACACCATATATTTT. Encoded protein: CASSASPWEGSVNTIYF.

The chain employs TRBV4-1 and TRBJ2-4; 9 bases align to TRBD1. The J segment lost 0 bases and the V segment lost 1 base, leaving 4 bases of the junction unmatched. Germline V lookup: CDR1 MGHRA, CDR2 YSYEKL. This CDR3 contains 17 residues. The CDR3 sequence: CASSQVGQGLAKNIQYF. CDR3 in DNA: TGCGCCAGCAGCCAAGTTGGACAGGGGCTAGCCAAAAACATTCAGTACTTC.

CDR3 DNA sequence: TGTGCCAGTAGTGGCCAAAGGACGGAGGAAGGTGAAAAACTGTTTTTT. Translated, it gives CASSGQRTEEGEKLFF. V and J are TRBV19 and TRBJ1-4, with D hard to call. Trimming removed 5 bases at V and 7 bases at J, with 20 bases between. The CDR3 consists of 16 residues. Per the germline V gene, CDR1 is LNHDA and CDR2 is SQIVND (reference sequence).

The chain is built from TRBV2 and TRBJ2-5; TRBD2 aligns across 7 bases. CDR1 is SNHLY, CDR2 FYNNEI, per germline. The CDR3 runs to 14 residues. The junction had 8 bases not matched to a gene; V was cut back by 8 bases and J by 2 bases. CDR3 coding DNA: TGTGCCAGCGGACTAGATCGCCATCAAGAGACCCAGTACTTC. The encoded protein is CASGLDRHQETQYF.

The J gene is TRBJ2-3, the V gene TRBV7-2, with TRBD1 matching 8 bases. From germline, CDR1 is SGHTA and CDR2 FQGNSA. The CDR3 runs 14 residues. V lost 5 bases and J lost 4; bases outside the gene matches: 5. For the CDR3, the DNA is TGTGCCAGCAGCAAGGACAGGGCGGCAGATACGCAGTATTTT. As protein: CASSKDRAADTQYF.

The rearrangement uses TRBV6-6 and TRBJ1-1; perhaps TRBD1 as D (6 bases). Germline V gene data show CDR1 as MNHNY and CDR2 as SVGAGI (reference sequence). The CDR3 has 15 amino acids. V dropped 0 bases and J dropped 5 bases, with 13 bases sitting between them. This CDR3 is CASSYSSPGVTEAFF. In nucleotides, the CDR3 is TGTGCCAGCAGTTACTCGAGTCCAGGGGTGACTGAAGCTTTCTTT.

This chain connects TRBV7-2 to TRBJ2-7, with TRBD2 matching over 9 bases. After removal of 4 bases from V and 3 bases from J, the junction contained 16 bases not matched to a gene. The CDR3 spans 18 residues. CDR1 is SGHTA, CDR2 FQGNSA, per germline. CDR3 DNA sequence: TGTGCCAGCAGCTCCAGGGGCCCGACTAGCGGAGCATTCTACGAGCAGTACTTC. Its protein product is CASSSRGPTSGAFYEQYF.

The chain uses TRBV28 and TRBJ2-7; a possible D gene is TRBD1 (5 bases). Trimming cost V 1 base and J 3 bases, with 13 bases left between them. The CDR3 contains 15 residues. In germline, CDR1 is MDHEN, CDR2 SYDVKM. This chain's CDR3 is CASSLLARVLYEQYF. CDR3 in DNA: TGTGCCAGCAGTTTATTAGCCAGGGTCCTCTACGAGCAGTACTTC.

The J gene is TRBJ2-7, the V gene TRBV28; TRBD2 is a possible D gene (6 bases). The CDR3 totals 16 residues. From germline, CDR1 is MDHEN and CDR2 SYDVKM. Trimming took 6 bases from V and 4 from J, leaving 22 bases between them. CDR3 in amino acids: CASRGFFGGKYYEQYF. The CDR3 DNA is TGTGCCAGCAGGGGTTTTTTTGGGGGGAAATATTACGAGCAGTACTTC.

The chain carries TRBV7-9 and TRBJ2-1; D is perhaps TRBD1 (6 bases). The CDR3 runs to 14 residues. V shed 3 bases and J shed 9 bases, with 15 bases lying between them. Germline values: CDR1 SEHNR, CDR2 FQNEAQ (reference sequence). The CDR3 DNA follows: TGTGCCAGCAGCTTGGGCAGGGGCCTTAGTGAGCAGTTCTTC. This encodes CASSLGRGLSEQFF.

The CDR3 nucleotides are TGTGCCATCAGTTCGACTAGCGGGAGTGAGACCCAGTACTTC. It yields the protein CAISSTSGSETQYF. The chain carries TRBV10-3 and TRBJ2-5; the match to TRBD2 covers 12 bases. Germline V gene lookup returns CDR1 ENHRY and CDR2 SYGVKD. The CDR3 consists of 14 residues. The J segment lost 5 bases and the V segment lost 5 bases, leaving 3 bases of the junction unmatched.

In this sample, this clone turned up once. The chain links TRBV7-9 to TRBJ1-4; possible D gene TRBD1, 5 bases. The CDR3 runs 14 residues. V was shortened by 5 bases and J by 8 bases, with 15 bases between the two germline ends. CDR1 and CDR2 from the germline V gene are SEHNR and FQNEAQ (reference sequence). The CDR3 bases are TGTGCCAGCAGCCCGAGGGCAGGGCCGGAAAAACTGTTTTTT. Its translation: CASSPRAGPEKLFF.

V usage is TRBV25-1 and J usage is TRBJ1-2, with D possibly being TRBD1 (6 bases). Germline lookup yields CDR1 MGHDK and CDR2 SYGVNS. This CDR3 contains 13 residues. V gave up 2 bases and J gave up 4 bases, with 8 bases separating them. This CDR3 is CASSEGTRYGYTF. The CDR3 nucleotides are TGTGCCAGCAGTGAAGGGACACGCTATGGCTACACCTTC.

This clone occurred once. The chain uses TRBV6-5 and TRBJ2-1, with TRBD2 matching over 9 bases. CDR1 is MNHEY, CDR2 SVGAGI, per germline. This CDR3 region has 14 residues. Losses at the gene ends were 6 bases for V and 3 bases for J; bases not matched to a gene: 3. CDR3 DNA: TGTGCCAGCAGGCGGGAGGGCCTCTACAATGAGCAGTTCTTC. Its protein product is CASRREGLYNEQFF.

This sequence joins TRBV4-1 and TRBJ1-1; D may be TRBD1 (6 bases). The CDR3 spans 16 residues. From germline, CDR1 is MGHRA and CDR2 YSYEKL. V was shortened by 3 bases and J by 2 bases, with 16 bases between the two germline ends. The CDR3 sequence is CASSHPKGDTNTEAFF. Here the CDR3 DNA reads TGCGCCAGCAGCCACCCTAAGGGGGACACCAACACTGAAGCTTTCTTT.

The chain is built from TRBV28 and TRBJ2-7; D is ambiguous. V was clipped by 3 bases and J by 3 bases, with 6 bases between them. The CDR3 contains 12 residues. The germline V gene has CDR1 MDHEN and CDR2 SYDVKM. The CDR3 loop is CASSLSYYEQYF. The CDR3 coding sequence is TGTGCCAGCAGTTTGAGTTACTACGAGCAGTACTTC.

The chain recombines TRBV2 with TRBJ2-5; 7 bases align to TRBD1. The V gene's germline CDR1 is SNHLY and CDR2 FYNNEI. There are 13 residues in the CDR3. V shed 7 bases, J shed 2 bases, and the junction held 4 bases outside the gene matches. The CDR3 DNA reads TGTGCCAGCATGGGACAGACTCAAGAGACCCAGTACTTC. This translates into CASMGQTQETQYF.

V usage is TRBV6-6 and J usage is TRBJ1-1; 8 nucleotides align to TRBD1. The CDR3 has 13 amino acids. After removal of 10 bases from V and 0 bases from J, the junction contained 4 bases not matched to a gene. Germline-derived CDR1 and CDR2 are MNHNY and SVGAGI (reference sequence). CDR3 DNA: TGTGCCACGACAGGGGCGTTGAACACTGAAGCTTTCTTT. This translates into CATTGALNTEAFF.

This clone was observed once. The chain links TRBV11-2 to TRBJ1-2; maybe TRBD1 (5 bases). The ends were cut back, 5 bases at V and 4 bases at J, with 17 bases in the middle. Germline lookup yields CDR1 SGHAT and CDR2 FQNNGV. The CDR3 has 15 residues. The CDR3 region has the DNA TGTGCCAGCAGCCCCCCACGGGCAGGGAGCTATGGCTACACCTTC. It translates to CASSPPRAGSYGYTF. Full variable domain (rest looked up from reference TRBV11-2 and TRBJ1-2): EAGVAQSPRYKIIEKRQSVAFWCNPISGHATLYWYQQILGQGPKLLIQFQNNGVVDDSQLPKDRFSAERLKGVDSTLKIQPAKLEDSAVYLCASSPPRAGSYGYTFGSGTRLTVV.

The chain links TRBV10-2 to TRBJ2-2, with 7 bases matching TRBD2. Germline trimming cut 4 bases from V and 1 base from J; bases unmatched to any gene: 3. From germline, CDR1 is WSHSY and CDR2 SAAADI. This CDR3 is 15 amino acids long. This CDR3 is CASSAVAGNTGELFF. CDR3 sequence (DNA): TGCGCCAGCAGTGCGGTAGCGGGGAACACCGGGGAGCTGTTTTTT.

The chain uses TRBV7-3 and TRBJ2-1; D unclear. Trimming stripped 2 bases from V and 3 bases from J, with 11 bases between. Germline V gene lookup returns CDR1 SGHTA and CDR2 FQGTGA. The CDR3 covers 15 residues. The CDR3 spells CASSLGLANYNEQFF. The CDR3 DNA reads TGTGCCAGCAGCTTAGGTTTAGCAAACTACAATGAGCAGTTCTTC.

The chain joins TRBV4-1 to TRBJ2-7, with D unresolved. V lost 6 bases to trimming and J lost 0 bases, with 15 bases between them. The CDR3 covers 15 residues. Germline V gene sequence: CDR1 MGHRA, CDR2 YSYEKL. The CDR3 sequence is CASSPLGESSYEQYF. In DNA form, the CDR3 reads TGCGCCAGCAGTCCCCTTGGTGAGTCCTCCTACGAGCAGTACTTC.

This clone showed up just a few times. The chain combines TRBV5-1 with TRBJ1-1; D is uncertain. V dropped 3 bases and J dropped 3 bases, with 18 bases sitting between them. The germline V gene has CDR1 SGHRS and CDR2 YFSETQ. CDR3 length: 16 residues. DNA for the CDR3: TGCGCCAGCAGCTGGGCCGAGGTGGGCCGGTACACTGAAGCTTTCTTT. Translation gives CASSWAEVGRYTEAFF.